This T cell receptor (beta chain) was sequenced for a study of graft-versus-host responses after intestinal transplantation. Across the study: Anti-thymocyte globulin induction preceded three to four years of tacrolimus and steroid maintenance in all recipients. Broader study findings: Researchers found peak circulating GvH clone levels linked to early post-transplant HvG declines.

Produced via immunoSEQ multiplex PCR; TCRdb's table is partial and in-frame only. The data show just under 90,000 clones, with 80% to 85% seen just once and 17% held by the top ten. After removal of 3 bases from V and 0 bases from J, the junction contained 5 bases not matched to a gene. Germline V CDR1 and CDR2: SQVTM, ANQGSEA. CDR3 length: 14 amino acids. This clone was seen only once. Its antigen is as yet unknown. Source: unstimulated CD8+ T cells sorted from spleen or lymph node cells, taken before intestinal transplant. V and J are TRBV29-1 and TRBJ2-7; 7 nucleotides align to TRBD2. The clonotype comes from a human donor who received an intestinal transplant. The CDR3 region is CSVESGEGSYEQYF. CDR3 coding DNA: TGCAGCGTTGAGAGCGGGGAGGGCTCCTACGAGCAGTACTTC.